Listed below are T cell receptor beta chains from one sample, sequenced in a study of cytomegalovirus exposure and HLA in healthy donors. The repertoire was sequenced with immunoSEQ multiplex PCR; TCRdb's copy has only in-frame clones and lacks some. Among some 130,000 clones, 70% to 85% were seen once, and the ten largest hold about 2.9%. Sequenced sample: PBMCs. These receptors all come from a boy aged 2 to 10 in good health and CMV-seronegative. Each CDR3 is given with its conserved first and last residue. D genes are given only for firm matches. The size of a clone is reported for some rows only, either as once, few or many, or as a class for expanded clones.

cdr3_length	j_call	clone_size	d_call	v_call	cdr3_aa	cdr3_nt
14	TRBJ2-1	NA	NA	TRBV29-1	CSLMELSSYNEQFF	TGCAGCCTGATGGAGCTTTCATCCTACAATGAGCAGTTCTTC
19	TRBJ2-2	NA	TRBD1	TRBV5-1	CASSLTRDRGNLNTGELFF	TGCGCCAGCAGCTTGACCCGGGACAGGGGCAACTTGAACACCGGGGAGCTGTTTTTT
15	TRBJ1-1	NA	NA	TRBV6-5	CASSYLTAVNTEAFF	TGTGCCAGCAGTTACCTAACAGCAGTGAACACTGAAGCTTTCTTT
15	TRBJ1-5	NA	TRBD1	TRBV5-6	CASSPGGRSNQPQHF	TGTGCCAGCAGCCCAGGGGGTCGAAGCAATCAGCCCCAGCATTTT
15	TRBJ1-5	NA	NA	TRBV19	CASSIMGSSNQPQHF	TGTGCCAGTAGTATAATGGGCAGTAGCAATCAGCCCCAGCATTTT
15	TRBJ1-5	once	TRBD1	TRBV9	CASSGPGGAGQPQHF	TGTGCCAGCAGCGGTCCAGGGGGCGCGGGGCAGCCCCAGCATTTT
13	TRBJ1-1	NA	TRBD1	TRBV10-3	CAIRSGQEGEAFF	TGTGCCATCAGGTCGGGACAGGAGGGTGAAGCTTTCTTT
15	TRBJ1-3	NA	TRBD1	TRBV7-6	CASSPQGARGNTIYF	TGTGCCAGCAGCCCACAGGGGGCGCGAGGAAACACCATATATTTT
15	TRBJ2-3	NA	TRBD2	TRBV14	CASSQDSGLAGGKTF	TGTGCCAGCAGCCAAGATTCGGGACTAGCGGGGGGTAAGACTTTT
13	TRBJ2-2	once	NA	TRBV19	CASALAVPGELFF	TGTGCCAGTGCCTTGGCAGTGCCCGGGGAGCTGTTTTTT
17	TRBJ2-5	NA	TRBD2	TRBV5-1	CASRRMDRTSGQETQYF	TGCGCCAGCAGACGGATGGATAGGACTAGCGGTCAAGAGACCCAGTACTTC
16	TRBJ1-3	NA	NA	TRBV30	CAWGEGDNPSGNTIYF	TGTGCCTGGGGGGAAGGGGACAACCCCTCTGGAAACACCATATATTTT
13	TRBJ1-6	NA	NA	TRBV12-5	CASGTLRESPLHF	TGTGCTAGTGGCACCCTCCGGGAGTCACCCCTCCACTTT
16	TRBJ1-1	NA	NA	TRBV19	CASSTVAGRGNTEAFF	TGTGCCAGTAGTACGGTTGCGGGCAGGGGGAACACTGAAGCTTTCTTT
12	TRBJ2-3	NA	NA	TRBV19	CASSIAGNTQYF	TGTGCCAGTAGTATAGCAGGGAATACGCAGTATTTT
17	TRBJ2-1	NA	NA	TRBV12-5	CASGLGPVAVGWDEQFF	TGTGCTAGTGGTTTGGGACCAGTAGCGGTTGGGTGGGATGAGCAGTTCTTC
15	TRBJ1-6	NA	TRBD1	TRBV19	CASSVKTGAGSPLHF	TGTGCCAGTAGTGTAAAGACAGGGGCCGGTTCACCCCTCCACTTT
15	TRBJ2-4	NA	TRBD2	TRBV6-5	CASSGPGLAGGPLYF	TGTGCCAGCAGTGGCCCTGGACTAGCGGGAGGCCCACTATACTTC
10	TRBJ2-5	NA	NA	TRBV29-1	CSVLGETQYF	TGCAGCGTTCTCGGAGAGACCCAGTACTTC
13	TRBJ2-1	NA	TRBD2	TRBV7-3	CASSLTSDNEQFF	TGTGCCAGCAGCCTAACTAGCGACAATGAGCAGTTCTTC
15	TRBJ1-2	NA	NA	TRBV7-9	CASSQIRGSNYGYTF	TGTGCCAGCAGCCAAATTAGGGGCTCTAACTATGGCTACACCTTC
16	TRBJ2-2	NA	TRBD2	TRBV9	CASSAGLAANTGELFF	TGTGCCAGCAGCGCGGGACTAGCAGCGAACACCGGGGAGCTGTTTTTT
12	TRBJ1-2	NA	NA	TRBV5-8	CASSLFRGGYTF	TGTGCCAGCAGCTTGTTCCGCGGTGGCTACACCTTC
15	TRBJ2-1	once	TRBD2	TRBV5-6	CASRTSGGASNEQFF	TGTGCCAGCAGGACTAGCGGGGGGGCCTCGAATGAGCAGTTCTTC
15	TRBJ2-2	NA	TRBD2	TRBV28	CASSLAGGPTGELFF	TGTGCCAGCAGCTTAGCGGGAGGGCCCACCGGGGAGCTGTTTTTT
13	TRBJ1-1	NA	NA	TRBV30	CAWTYTGPTEAFF	TGTGCCTGGACTTATACAGGGCCCACTGAAGCTTTCTTT
16	TRBJ2-3	once	TRBD1	TRBV27	CASSTILGGRADTQYF	TGTGCCAGCAGTACGATATTAGGGGGCCGGGCAGATACGCAGTATTTT
15	TRBJ2-3	NA	TRBD2	TRBV9	CASSVGGGSADTQYF	TGTGCCAGCAGCGTAGGGGGCGGGAGTGCAGATACGCAGTATTTT
14	TRBJ2-3	once	NA	TRBV11-2	CASSFGFGSDTQYF	TGTGCCAGCAGCTTCGGGTTCGGGTCAGATACGCAGTATTTT
13	TRBJ1-2	NA	NA	TRBV5-6	CASSPSHSYGYTF	TGTGCCAGCAGCCCGTCGCACTCCTATGGCTACACCTTC
19	TRBJ2-2	NA	TRBD2	TRBV10-3	CAISLAGTSGGTNTGELFF	TGTGCCATCAGTTTAGCCGGGACTAGCGGGGGGACGAACACCGGGGAGCTGTTTTTT
16	TRBJ2-2	once	TRBD2	TRBV4-3	CASSQVPGGNTGELFF	TGCGCCAGCAGCCAAGTCCCGGGAGGGAACACCGGGGAGCTGTTTTTT
17	TRBJ2-3	NA	TRBD2	TRBV7-6	CASSLRPSGSNTDTQYF	TGTGCCAGCAGCTTACGTCCTAGCGGGTCAAACACAGATACGCAGTATTTT
12	TRBJ1-1	NA	TRBD1	TRBV5-3	CAQRGHRGKAFF	TGTGCCCAAAGGGGCCACAGGGGGAAAGCTTTCTTT